Below are 28 T cell receptor beta chains sequenced from a single sample in a study of control samples from healthy donors and cancer patients. Profiled with immunoSEQ multiplex PCR; TCRdb holds only in-frame clones, not every one. Found here are some 130,000 clones, 85% to 95% of them singletons; the top ten hold approximately 4%. The sample was blood. The receptors here all came from a man aged 25 to 45 in good health.

This clone was seen only once. The chain employs TRBV18 and TRBJ2-7; tentative D call: TRBD2 (6 bases). V lost 2 bases and J 1 base, leaving 15 bases between the germline ends. The CDR3 sequence is 16 residues long. Germline CDR1 and CDR2: KGHSH and LQKENI. CDR3: CASSPIGAGLSYEQYF. The CDR3 region has the DNA TGTGCCAGCTCACCAATCGGGGCGGGGCTTTCCTACGAGCAGTACTTC. Looking up the rest from reference TRBV18 and TRBJ2-7 gives the full variable domain: NAGVMQNPRHLVRRRGQEARLRCSPMKGHSHVYWYRQLPEEGLKFMVYLQKENIIDESGMPKERFSAEFPKEGPSILRIQQVVRGDSAAYFCASSPIGAGLSYEQYFGPGTRLTVT.

The chain combines TRBV12-1 with TRBJ2-7; the table's D call TRBD1 went unverified against the DNA. TRBV12-1 is marked as a pseudogene. The CDR3 spans 13 residues. CDR3 in DNA: TGTGCCAGCAGCCCTGACAGGGCCCACGAGCAGTACTTC. This gives the protein CASSPDRAHEQYF.

V and J are TRBV19 and TRBJ2-7; TRBD2 matches 8 bases. After removal of 5 bases from V and 7 bases from J, the junction contained 10 bases not matched to a gene. Per the germline V gene, CDR1 is LNHDA and CDR2 is SQIVND (reference sequence). There are 14 residues in the CDR3. CDR3 loop: CASSPGLGVVEQYF. CDR3 DNA: TGTGCCAGTAGTCCGGGACTAGGAGTTGTAGAGCAGTACTTC.

This rearrangement joins TRBV9 to TRBJ2-3; no clear D. CDR3 length: 16 amino acids. Germline CDR1 is SGDLS and CDR2 is YYNGEE. Trimming took 1 base from V and 0 from J, leaving 12 bases between them. CDR3 nucleotide sequence: TGTGCCAGCAGCGTAAAGGGCACGACAAGCACAGATACGCAGTATTTT. Its protein product is CASSVKGTTSTDTQYF.

The J gene is TRBJ1-6, the V gene TRBV6-5; D is unclear. This CDR3 is built from 12 residues. Between the trimmed V and J ends, which lost 4 bases and 7 bases, there was a span of 5 bases. Per the germline V gene, CDR1 is MNHEY and CDR2 is SVGAGI. The CDR3 here is CASSFQNSPLHF. DNA for the CDR3: TGTGCCAGCAGTTTCCAGAATTCACCCCTCCACTTT.

The CDR3 bases are TGTGCCAGTAGTATGCGGGTCTCTCGCTCACCCCTCCACTTT. This gives the protein CASSMRVSRSPLHF. V gene TRBV19 combines with J gene TRBJ1-6; D is uncertain. Trimming stripped 3 bases from V and 10 bases from J, with 13 bases between. This CDR3 spans 14 amino acids. Germline values: CDR1 LNHDA, CDR2 SQIVND (reference sequence).

This chain joins TRBV9 and TRBJ2-7; TRBD1 agrees at 7 bases. V was pared by 0 bases and J by 2 bases, with 2 bases of the junction left unmatched. The CDR3 length is 14 residues. Germline-derived CDR1 and CDR2 are SGDLS and YYNGEE. CDR3 nucleotide sequence: TGTGCCAGCAGCGTAGAGGACAGGACCTACGAGCAGTACTTC. This sequence encodes CASSVEDRTYEQYF.

A word on this clone: Other DNA sequences in this sample translate to the same CDR3. The chain uses TRBV6-5 and TRBJ1-1; tentatively, D is TRBD1 (6 bases). V was cut by 7 bases and J by 5 bases, with 14 bases left in between. CDR1 is MNHEY, CDR2 SVGAGI, per germline. The CDR3 is 13 residues long. The CDR3 DNA follows: TGTGCCAGCACCCACCGAGGGGGGACTGAAGCTTTCTTT. This encodes CASTHRGGTEAFF.

The V gene is TRBV7-9, the J gene TRBJ1-6, with a weak D call TRBD1 (5 bases). The CDR3 covers 14 residues. Per germline, CDR1 SEHNR and CDR2 FQNEAQ (reference sequence). V was shortened by 5 bases and J by 5 bases, with 10 bases between the two germline ends. The CDR3 spells CASSQGSNNSPLHF. CDR3 bases: TGTGCCAGCAGCCAGGGTAGTAATAATTCACCCCTCCACTTT.

The genes are TRBV5-6 and TRBJ2-7; a weak D match, TRBD1 (6 bases). Trimming pared 0 bases from V and 5 bases from J, leaving 15 bases between. CDR3 length: 15 residues. The germline gives CDR1 SGHDT, CDR2 YYEEEE. CDR3 loop: CASSLATGTLNEQYF. CDR3 DNA sequence: TGTGCCAGCAGCTTGGCCACCGGGACACTTAACGAGCAGTACTTC.

The chain has TRBV19 and TRBJ2-2, with a possible D match to TRBD1 (5 bases). This CDR3 spans 16 amino acids. V lost 9 bases and J 0 bases, leaving 17 bases between the germline ends. Per the germline V gene, CDR1 is LNHDA and CDR2 is SQIVND (reference sequence). CDR3 in DNA: TGTGCCAGCTATGAAACAGGATTGCCGAACACCGGGGAGCTGTTTTTT. Translated: CASYETGLPNTGELFF.

The rearrangement joins TRBV6-1 to TRBJ2-7; D is undetermined. Germline values: CDR1 MNHNS, CDR2 SASEGT. This CDR3 is 14 amino acids long. Trimming stripped 5 bases from V and 0 bases from J, with 11 bases between. The CDR3 sequence: CASSLDPTSYEQYF. In nucleotides, the CDR3 is TGTGCCAGCAGTCTAGACCCGACCTCCTACGAGCAGTACTTC.

This chain joins TRBV6-2 or TRBV6-3 and TRBJ1-5, with D maybe TRBD1 (5 bases). Germline V gene data show CDR1 as MNHEY and CDR2 as SVGEGT. The CDR3 is made up of 15 amino acids. Trimming took 2 bases from V and 9 from J, leaving 17 bases between them. Here the CDR3 reads CASSYRGLLGWPQHF. The CDR3 DNA reads as TGTGCCAGCAGTTACCGGGGACTCCTAGGGTGGCCCCAGCATTTT.

The chain is built from TRBV6-6 and TRBJ2-7; D may be TRBD2 (5 bases). The V gene lost 4 bases and the J gene lost 3 bases, with 10 bases spanning the gap. Germline V CDR1 and CDR2: MNHNY, SVGAGI (reference sequence). The CDR3 loop spans 13 amino acids. The CDR3 protein is CASSSGLDYEQYF. In nucleotides, the CDR3 is TGTGCCAGCAGTTCCGGACTTGACTACGAGCAGTACTTC.

The chain carries TRBV2 and TRBJ1-1, with 10 positions matching TRBD1. CDR1 is SNHLY, CDR2 FYNNEI, per germline. V was clipped by 0 bases and J by 5 bases; unmatched bases: 3. The CDR3 has 15 amino acids. The CDR3 loop reads CASSEAWTGGTEAFF. The CDR3 DNA sequence: TGTGCCAGCAGTGAAGCCTGGACAGGGGGTACTGAAGCTTTCTTT.

The chain recombines TRBV29-1 with TRBJ1-2, with 7 bases lining up with TRBD1. Trimming cost V 3 bases and J 5 bases; bases outside gene matches: 18. CDR3 length equals 17 residues. Germline CDR1 and CDR2: SQVTM and ANQGSEA. The CDR3 coding sequence is TGCAGCGTTGATGCTACCCGACAGGGCAGACCCCTATATGGCTACACCTTC. This translates into CSVDATRQGRPLYGYTF.

The chain has TRBV10-2 and TRBJ1-2; weak D call: TRBD1 (6 bases). The CDR3 covers 13 residues. CDR1 WSHSY and CDR2 SAAADI come from the germline V gene. V lost 3 bases and J lost 4, with 9 bases in between. The DNA of the CDR3 is TGCGCCAGCAGTGAAGGGGGTAGCTATGGCTACACCTTC. Amino acids: CASSEGGSYGYTF.

Only one count was recorded for this clone. The rearrangement uses TRBV4-1 and TRBJ2-6; 9 nucleotides line up with TRBD2. The CDR3 consists of 18 residues. Germline V gives CDR1 MGHRA, CDR2 YSYEKL. J was trimmed by 0 bases and V by 1 base; bases with no gene match: 4. The CDR3 sequence is CASSQGVSGGSGANVLTF. The CDR3 coding sequence is TGCGCCAGCAGCCAAGGGGTTAGCGGGGGCTCTGGGGCCAACGTCCTGACTTTC.

The V gene is TRBV4-3, the J gene TRBJ2-7; possibly TRBD2 for D (5 bases). Trimming shortened V by 2 bases and J by 7 bases, and 12 bases separated the two germline ends. CDR1 and CDR2 (germline): LGHNA, YSLEER. The CDR3 is 13 residues long. This chain's CDR3 is CASSQSRRGEQYF. The CDR3 DNA is TGCGCCAGCAGCCAATCAAGACGGGGAGAGCAGTACTTC.

The chain has TRBV6-1 and TRBJ2-1, with 7 bases matching TRBD1. Germline CDR1 MNHNS, CDR2 SASEGT. The junction had 3 bases not matched to a gene; V was cut back by 2 bases and J by 8 bases. This CDR3 is 13 amino acids long. The CDR3, as DNA: TGTGCCAGCAGTGAAAAGGGGGCCTATGAGCAGTTCTTC. Translated: CASSEKGAYEQFF.

V is TRBV7-9 and J is TRBJ2-3; the D gene is possibly TRBD2 (6 bases). The V gene's germline CDR1 is SEHNR and CDR2 FQNEAQ (reference sequence). The CDR3 covers 13 residues. Trimming pared 2 bases from V and 8 bases from J, leaving 11 bases between. CDR3 in amino acids: CASSLLSEGTQYF. The CDR3 DNA reads as TGTGCCAGCAGCTTATTATCGGAGGGTACGCAGTATTTT.

The chain recombines TRBV27 with TRBJ1-3, with TRBD1 matching 7 bases. The CDR3 runs 15 residues. Losses at the gene ends were 6 bases for V and 4 bases for J; bases not matched to a gene: 9. Germline V gives CDR1 MNHEY, CDR2 SMNVEV (reference sequence). The CDR3 coding sequence is TGTGCCAGCAGCTCCTCTGACAGGGCAGGAAACACCATATATTTT. Protein product: CASSSSDRAGNTIYF.

This clone appeared a single time. The V call is TRBV2, the J call TRBJ1-2; 7 bases fit TRBD1. This CDR3 is 14 amino acids long. The V and J ends lost 2 bases and 8 bases, in that order; junction bases with no gene match: 8. Germline CDR1 SNHLY, CDR2 FYNNEI. The CDR3 nucleotides read TGTGCCAGCAGTGAACAAGGGGGCGCGGCCGGCTACACCTTC. Its protein is CASSEQGGAAGYTF.

This chain joins TRBV19 and TRBJ2-7, with 10 bases lining up with TRBD1. Trimming at V came to 5 bases and at J to 2 bases, leaving 6 bases not matched to a gene. Germline lookup yields CDR1 LNHDA and CDR2 SQIVND (reference sequence). The CDR3 extends over 15 amino acids. CDR3 nucleotides: TGTGCCAGTAGTCCAGCAGGACAGGGGGCCTACGAGCAGTACTTC. Translation gives CASSPAGQGAYEQYF.

The chain combines TRBV5-1 with TRBJ1-3; D perhaps matches TRBD1 (5 bases). V gave up 4 bases and J gave up 4 bases, with 12 bases separating them. The germline V gene has CDR1 SGHRS and CDR2 YFSETQ. The CDR3 consists of 14 residues. The CDR3 coding sequence is TGCGCCAGCAGCACCGACAGCTCGGGAAACACCATATATTTT. It yields the protein CASSTDSSGNTIYF.

V gene TRBV27 combines with J gene TRBJ2-7; tentative D call: TRBD2 (5 bases). Deletions cut 4 bases from V and 0 bases from J, with 7 bases between. This CDR3 is built from 13 residues. Germline CDR1 MNHEY, CDR2 SMNVEV (reference sequence). In nucleotides, the CDR3 is TGTGCCAGCAGTTCGGGGAGCTCCTACGAGCAGTACTTC. The encoded protein is CASSSGSSYEQYF.

The CDR3: CASSEGAGQETQYF. The CDR3 DNA follows: TGTGCCAGCAGTGAAGGGGCGGGGCAAGAGACCCAGTACTTC. The gene calls are TRBV6-4 and TRBJ2-5; maybe TRBD2 (6 bases). V lost 3 bases to trimming and J lost 2 bases, with 10 bases between them. The CDR3 extends over 14 amino acids. Germline V gives CDR1 MRHNA, CDR2 SNTAGT.

This chain joins TRBV7-2 and TRBJ2-3; D remains ambiguous. V was cut by 3 bases and J by 2 bases, with 3 bases left in between. CDR1 is SGHTA, CDR2 FQGNSA, per germline. This CDR3 comprises 12 residues. The CDR3 DNA is TGTGCCAGCAGCTTCTACACAGATACGCAGTATTTT. Amino acids: CASSFYTDTQYF.